These 2 T cell receptor beta chains were sequenced from one sample in a study of blood T cells in healthy people across ages. A second PCR, run for roughly 7 to 12 cycles, used a sample-barcoded 5' primer plus a J-beta primer mix. One entry per CDR3 protein, called by TCRdb with MiXCR from the 5' RACE reads. In the table there are some 1.5 million distinct CDR3 sequences, under 30% of which are singletons. The sample was blood. Source of these receptors: a woman aged 25 to 39 in good health.

This clonotype was seen only a few times. The chain recombines TRBV7-2 with TRBJ2-3; D gene uncertain. Germline V CDR1 and CDR2: SGHTA, FQGNSA. Trimming removed 5 bases at V and 0 bases at J, with 9 bases between. The CDR3 has 14 amino acids. The CDR3 is CASSRASSTDTQYF. The CDR3 DNA sequence: TGTGCCAGCAGCCGTGCTTCTAGCACAGATACGCAGTATTTT.

A few counts support this clonotype. V is TRBV15 and J is TRBJ1-5; the D gene is possibly TRBD1 (5 bases). This CDR3 is built from 17 residues. Germline V gives CDR1 LNHNV, CDR2 YYDKDF (reference sequence). V was clipped by 3 bases and J by 6 bases, with 21 bases between them. The CDR3 bases are TGTGCCACCAGCAGTGGGGGTTGGGGGGATGGTGCTCAGCCCCAGCATTTT. It specifies CATSSGGWGDGAQPQHF. Full variable domain (remainder filled in from reference TRBV15 and TRBJ1-5): DAMVIQNPRYQVTQFGKPVTLSCSQTLNHNVMYWYQQKSSQAPKLLFHYYDKDFNNEADTPDNFQSRRPNTSFCFLDIRSPGLGDTAMYLCATSSGGWGDGAQPQHFGDGTRLSIL.